Sequencing of this T cell receptor beta chain was carried out in a study of T cells in localized non-small cell lung cancer. General study findings and limits: Peak T cell clonality was found in uninvolved adjacent lung, exceeding tumor. An association was observed between higher blood T cell density and longer overall survival. Sequencing involved a lone tumor region, leaving heterogeneity possible. Adjacent lung tissue had a median roughly 62 of the top 100 clones found in the tumor.

In the case of this clone: The antigen remains unidentified.

CDR3 length: 16 amino acids. The protocol was immunoSEQ multiplex PCR, while the TCRdb copy is restricted to in-frame clones and leaves out a portion. This sample has around 26,000 clones, with around 90% found just once. The sequence was obtained from a woman between 18 and 49 years old with stage I lung adenocarcinoma. The material sequenced was peripheral blood, taken before any cancer treatment. The V and J genes are TRBV5-2 and TRBJ1-2. TRBV5-2 constitutes a pseudogene. The CDR3 DNA is TGTGCCAGCAATCGACGGGGAGTACGAAAGACCTATGGCTACACCTTC. Translation: CASNRRGVRKTYGYTF.